This T cell receptor beta chain comes out of a study of T-cell reconstitution after alpha-beta-depleted transplantation in children. This CDR3 has 15 amino acids. V was shortened by 6 bases and J by 5 bases, with 19 bases between the two germline ends. Germline assignment: CDR1 DFQATT and CDR2 SNEGSKA (reference sequence). This clonotype was observed many times. Unique molecular identifiers featured in how the TCRbeta library was prepared. TCRdb reprocessed the PCR reads with MiXCR, giving one entry per CDR3 protein. The sample records 260,000 or so distinct CDR3 sequences, more than 10% being singletons.

The input for sequencing was PBMCs from the stem cell graft donor, taken from the stem cell graft. The sequence came from a human donor who donated a stem cell graft to a child with acute lymphoblastic leukemia. This chain links TRBV20-1 with TRBJ1-4, with D tentatively TRBD1 (6 bases). The CDR3: CSATREWTVNEKLFF. CDR3 bases: TGCAGTGCAACCAGAGAATGGACAGTGAATGAAAAACTGTTTTTT.